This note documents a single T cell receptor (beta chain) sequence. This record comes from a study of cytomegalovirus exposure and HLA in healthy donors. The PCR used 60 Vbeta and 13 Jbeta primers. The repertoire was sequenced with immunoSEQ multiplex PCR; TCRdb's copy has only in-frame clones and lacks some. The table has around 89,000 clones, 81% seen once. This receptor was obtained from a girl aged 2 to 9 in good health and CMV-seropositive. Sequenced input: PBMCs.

CDR3 region: CASSPGGLSETQYF. The CDR3 region has the DNA TGTGCCAGTAGCCCGGGGGGACTGTCAGAGACCCAGTACTTC. V and J are TRBV19 and TRBJ2-5, with 7 bases lining up with TRBD2. The CDR3 has 14 residues. The V gene end was trimmed by 6 bases and the J gene end by 4 bases; junction bases not matched to a gene: 8. The germline gives CDR1 LNHDA, CDR2 SQIVND (reference sequence).